This T cell receptor beta chain was obtained from a study of blood T cells in healthy people across ages. On the study more broadly: Template switching recovered approximately one barcoded beta molecule for every two T cells.

The second PCR ran about 6 to 12 cycles with a sample-barcoded 5' primer and J-beta primers. In TCRdb, the 5' RACE reads were re-called with MiXCR into one record per CDR3 protein. The profile covers 800,000 or so distinct CDR3 sequences, with 25% appearing a single time and under 4% taken by the ten largest. Looked up from germline, CDR1 is SGHTA and CDR2 is FQGNSA. The CDR3 sequence is 14 residues long. V lost 7 bases to trimming and J lost 1 base, with 11 bases between them. A few counts support this clonotype. These data were likewise used in another study, on T cells of mothers and their children. That study adds: Slightly higher, non-significant overlap characterized related mother-child pairs relative to unrelated pairs.

This receptor was identified in a boy aged 5-17 years in good health. The sequencing input was blood. The rearrangement joins TRBV7-2 to TRBJ2-1; D is unclear. CDR3 coding DNA: TGTGCCAGCAACCCAGAGGTTTCCTACAATGAGCAGTTCTTC. It translates to CASNPEVSYNEQFF.